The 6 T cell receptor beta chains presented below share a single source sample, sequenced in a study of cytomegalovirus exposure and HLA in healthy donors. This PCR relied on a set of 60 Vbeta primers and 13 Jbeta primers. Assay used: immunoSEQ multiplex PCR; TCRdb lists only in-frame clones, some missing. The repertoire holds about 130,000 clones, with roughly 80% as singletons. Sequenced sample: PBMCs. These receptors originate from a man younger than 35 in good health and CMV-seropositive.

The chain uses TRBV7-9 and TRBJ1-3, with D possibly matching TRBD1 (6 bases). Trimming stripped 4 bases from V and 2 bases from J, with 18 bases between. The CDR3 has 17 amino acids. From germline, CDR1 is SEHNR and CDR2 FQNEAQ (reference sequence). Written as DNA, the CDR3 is TGTGCCAGCAGCTCGAGTACCGTAGACAGGACTGGAAACACCATATATTTT. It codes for CASSSSTVDRTGNTIYF. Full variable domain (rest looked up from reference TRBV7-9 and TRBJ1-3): DTGVSQNPRHKITKRGQNVTFRCDPISEHNRLYWYRQTLGQGPEFLTYFQNEAQLEKSRLLSDRFSAERPKGSFSTLEIQRTEQGDSAMYLCASSSSTVDRTGNTIYFGEGSWLTVV.

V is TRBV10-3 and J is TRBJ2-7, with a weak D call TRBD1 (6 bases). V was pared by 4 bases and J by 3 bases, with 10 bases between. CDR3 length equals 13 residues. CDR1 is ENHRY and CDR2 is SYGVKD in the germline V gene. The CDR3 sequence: CAISGDTYYEQYF. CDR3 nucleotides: TGTGCCATCAGTGGGGACACCTACTACGAGCAGTACTTC.

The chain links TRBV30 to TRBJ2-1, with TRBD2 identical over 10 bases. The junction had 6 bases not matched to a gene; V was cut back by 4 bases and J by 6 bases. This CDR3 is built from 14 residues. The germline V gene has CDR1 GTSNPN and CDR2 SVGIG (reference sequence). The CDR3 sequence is CAWKTSGYINEQFF. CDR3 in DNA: TGTGCCTGGAAGACTAGCGGGTATATCAATGAGCAGTTCTTC.

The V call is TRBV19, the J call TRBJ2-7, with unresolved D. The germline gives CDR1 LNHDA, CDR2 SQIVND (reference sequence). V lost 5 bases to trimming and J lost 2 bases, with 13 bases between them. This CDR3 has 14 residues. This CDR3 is CASSYLGVPYEQYF. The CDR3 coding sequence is TGTGCCAGTAGTTACCTGGGCGTCCCCTACGAGCAGTACTTC.

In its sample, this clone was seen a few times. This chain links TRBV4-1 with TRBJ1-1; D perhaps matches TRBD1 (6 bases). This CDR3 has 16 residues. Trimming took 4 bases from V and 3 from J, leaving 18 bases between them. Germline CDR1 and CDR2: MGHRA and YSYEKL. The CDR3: CASSPGRGAWDTEAFF. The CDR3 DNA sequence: TGCGCCAGCAGCCCGGGTCGGGGGGCTTGGGACACTGAAGCTTTCTTT.

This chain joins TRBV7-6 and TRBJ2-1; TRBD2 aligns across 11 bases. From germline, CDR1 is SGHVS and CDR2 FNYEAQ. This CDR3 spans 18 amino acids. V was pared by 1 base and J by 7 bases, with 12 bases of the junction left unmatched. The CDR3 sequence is CASSLVVGTSGGTNEQFF. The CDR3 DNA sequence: TGTGCCAGCAGCTTAGTGGTAGGGACTAGCGGCGGGACGAATGAGCAGTTCTTC.